This T cell receptor beta chain comes out of a study of shared clonotypes between healthy human individuals. Investigators divided CD4+ cells into CD45RA+ naive and CD45RA-negative memory subsets. The study's findings and limits: Larger richness was generally estimated for naive than memory subsets.

The CDR3 covers 13 residues. The V and J ends lost 7 bases and 6 bases respectively, with 13 bases between them. Germline lookup yields CDR1 SNHLY and CDR2 FYNNEI. Data came from immunoSEQ multiplex PCR; TCRdb stores just in-frame clones and leaves some out. The table shows approximately 2.5 million clones, with around nine tenths occurring only once. As to this clone: Its antigen is undetermined.

Sequenced input: naive CD4+ T cells sorted from blood. The subset is: CD45RA+ positively selected. This rearrangement joins TRBV2 to TRBJ2-1; TRBD1 might be the D (6 bases). The receptor was isolated from a man younger than 30 in good health. The DNA for the CDR3 is TGTGCCAGCAAAGAGACAGGCCCCAATGAGCAGTTCTTC. Its translation: CASKETGPNEQFF.